The 20 T cell receptor beta chains presented below share a single source sample, sequenced in a study of blood T cells in healthy people across ages. The authors ran a second PCR of 7 to 11 cycles using a sample-barcoded 5' primer and a J-beta primer mix. One entry per CDR3 protein results from TCRdb running MiXCR on the 5' RACE reads. The sample lists 1.5 million to 1.9 million distinct CDR3 sequences, roughly 43% occurring once. Material: blood. These receptors were obtained from a woman younger than 30 in good health.

This clonotype came up a few times. The rearrangement links TRBV5-1 to TRBJ2-2; 8 bases align to TRBD1. After removal of 4 bases from V and 5 bases from J, the junction contained 4 bases not matched to a gene. CDR3 length equals 14 residues. The germline V gene has CDR1 SGHRS and CDR2 YFSETQ. The DNA for the CDR3 is TGCGCCAGCAGCCCGGGACAGGTGACCGGGGAGCTGTTTTTT. It specifies CASSPGQVTGELFF.

The CDR3 DNA reads as TGTGCCAGCAGTTACTCGACCAGGGGGAACGGGGAGCTGTTTTTT. Protein product: CASSYSTRGNGELFF. V and J are TRBV6-5 and TRBJ2-2, with 7 bases identical to TRBD1. This CDR3 is built from 15 residues. CDR1 MNHEY and CDR2 SVGAGI come from the germline V gene. V dropped 0 bases and J dropped 7; count of bases not matched to a gene: 5.

V and J are TRBV30 and TRBJ2-4; D might be TRBD1 or TRBD2, each matching 5 bases. V shed 7 bases and J shed 4 bases, with 17 bases lying between them. This CDR3 comprises 14 residues. Germline V gives CDR1 GTSNPN, CDR2 SVGIG (reference sequence). The chain's CDR3 is CASESPGAKNIQYF. For the CDR3, the DNA is TGTGCCTCGGAATCCCCCGGGGCTAAAAACATTCAGTACTTC.

The gene calls are TRBV6-2 or TRBV6-3 and TRBJ1-6; D is perhaps TRBD1 (5 bases). V lost 1 base and J lost 6, with 13 bases in between. This CDR3 spans 16 amino acids. Germline CDR1 reads MNHEY; CDR2 reads SVGEGT. CDR3 in DNA: TGTGCCAGCAGTTACTTTCCACCGGGGGGTAATTCACCCCTCCACTTT. The encoded protein is CASSYFPPGGNSPLHF.

The rearrangement links TRBV5-6 to TRBJ1-1; a possible D gene is TRBD1 (6 bases). CDR3 length: 13 amino acids. The germline gives CDR1 SGHDT, CDR2 YYEEEE. Trimming removed 7 bases at V and 1 base at J, with 11 bases between. As DNA, the CDR3 is TGTGCCAGCCAGTGGGGACAGAACACTGAAGCTTTCTTT. As protein: CASQWGQNTEAFF. The full variable domain, in which reference TRBV5-6 and TRBJ1-1 provide the parts outside the CDR3, is DAGVTQSPTHLIKTRGQQVTLRCSPKSGHDTVSWYQQALGQGPQFIFQYYEEEERQRGNFPDRFSGHQFPNYSSELNVNALLLGDSALYLCASQWGQNTEAFFGQGTRLTVV.

The genes are TRBV29-1 and TRBJ2-3; D might be TRBD1 (5 bases). V lost 1 base to trimming and J lost 0 bases, with 14 bases between them. CDR3 size: 16 residues. Per the germline V gene, CDR1 is SQVTM and CDR2 is ANQGSEA. The CDR3 bases are TGCAGCGTTGAAGGCAGGGCTGCCTCTAGCACAGATACGCAGTATTTT. This encodes CSVEGRAASSTDTQYF.

The DNA for the CDR3 is TGTGCCAGCAGTCGAGGTGGGACAGGAGCCTACGAGCAGTACTTC. Translation: CASSRGGTGAYEQYF. V and J are TRBV6-5 and TRBJ2-7, with 8 bases matching TRBD1. Germline V gene sequence: CDR1 MNHEY, CDR2 SVGAGI. This CDR3 region has 15 residues. The ends lost 5 bases at V and 2 bases at J; junction bases unmatched: 8.

The CDR3, as DNA: TGTGCCAGCAGCAAAGGGGTACAGCCTCAGACCGACGAGCAGTACTTC. Protein: CASSKGVQPQTDEQYF. The chain links TRBV7-2 to TRBJ2-5, with D possibly TRBD1 on 5 matching bases. The J call is uncertain, as TRBJ2-7 better fits the DNA end. Germline CDR1 and CDR2: SGHTA and FQGNSA. This CDR3 is built from 16 residues.

J is TRBJ1-1 and V is TRBV3-1; no clear D gene. CDR3 length: 14 amino acids. Germline V gives CDR1 LGHDT, CDR2 YNNKEL (reference sequence). Trimming stripped 3 bases from V and 0 bases from J, with 8 bases between. The CDR3 here is CASSHSAMNTEAFF. CDR3 in DNA: TGTGCCAGCAGCCATTCAGCGATGAACACTGAAGCTTTCTTT.

The chain joins TRBV3-1 to TRBJ2-5; no reliable D call. Germline V gives CDR1 LGHDT, CDR2 YNNKEL (reference sequence). This CDR3 spans 17 amino acids. Trimming took 4 bases from V and 0 from J, leaving 18 bases between them. The CDR3 nucleotides are TGTGCCAGCAGCCCCTACGAAGGCGGAATTCACCAAGAGACCCAGTACTTC. Translating it yields CASSPYEGGIHQETQYF.

V and J are TRBV20-1 and TRBJ2-1; D possibly uses TRBD1 or TRBD2 (5 bases each). V lost 6 bases and J 3 bases, leaving 21 bases between the germline ends. This CDR3 is 16 amino acids long. Per the germline V gene, CDR1 is DFQATT and CDR2 is SNEGSKA (reference sequence). In DNA, the CDR3 is TGCAGTGCAGGTCCCTCCGGGACCCCATTCTACAATGAGCAGTTCTTC. Residues: CSAGPSGTPFYNEQFF.

This clonotype was detected only a few times. The rearrangement joins TRBV11-2 to TRBJ2-1, with a tentative D call TRBD2 (7 bases). CDR1 and CDR2 (germline): SGHAT, FQNNGV. The CDR3 spans 17 residues. The V and J ends lost 7 bases and 5 bases respectively, with 24 bases between them. The CDR3 sequence: CASTARGGSPSHNEQFF. The CDR3 DNA reads TGTGCCAGCACGGCGAGGGGGGGCTCACCGTCCCACAATGAGCAGTTCTTC.

This chain connects TRBV14 to TRBJ2-3, with D possibly TRBD2 on 6 matching bases. The CDR3 totals 13 residues. V lost 6 bases and J lost 5, with 12 bases in between. Germline-derived CDR1 and CDR2 are SGHDN and FVKESK. The CDR3 DNA follows: TGTGCCAGCAGGGACTCCGGGAGAGATACGCAGTATTTT. Encoded protein: CASRDSGRDTQYF.

The J gene is TRBJ2-5, the V gene TRBV15; TRBD2 might be the D (5 bases). Germline CDR1 reads LNHNV; CDR2 reads YYDKDF (reference sequence). The CDR3 contains 13 residues. Trimming left V 1 base short and J 4 bases short, with 7 bases between. CDR3 sequence: CATSRVGRETQYF. CDR3 nucleotide sequence: TGTGCCACCAGCAGAGTAGGGAGAGAGACCCAGTACTTC.

V usage is TRBV5-1 and J usage is TRBJ2-7; 7 positions agree with TRBD1. Germline assignment: CDR1 SGHRS and CDR2 YFSETQ. Unmatched junction bases numbered 16, after V lost 7 bases and J lost 3 bases. The CDR3 is 16 amino acids. In DNA, the CDR3 is TGCGCCAGCTCCTGGCGTCAGGGGGAAGCTAACTACGAGCAGTACTTC. This codes for CASSWRQGEANYEQYF.

V usage is TRBV20-1 and J usage is TRBJ2-1; D is undetermined. The V gene lost 0 bases and the J gene lost 0 bases, with 12 bases spanning the gap. Germline CDR1 DFQATT, CDR2 SNEGSKA (reference sequence). This CDR3 is built from 16 residues. The CDR3 here is CSAREVGRSSYNEQFF. The CDR3 region has the DNA TGCAGTGCTAGAGAAGTAGGCCGGAGCTCCTACAATGAGCAGTTCTTC.

The sample holds a few counts of this clonotype. The chain is built from TRBV4-3 and TRBJ2-3, with 11 positions matching TRBD2. Germline V lookup: CDR1 LGHNA, CDR2 YSLEER. There are 17 residues in the CDR3. V was clipped by 4 bases and J by 4 bases; unmatched bases: 10. For the CDR3, the DNA is TGCGCCAGCAGCCTAAGAACTAGCGGGAGAAGGGCAGATACGCAGTATTTT. Residues: CASSLRTSGRRADTQYF.

The chain is built from TRBV7-2 and TRBJ1-5; 8 bases agree with TRBD1. Trimming removed 5 bases from V and 7 bases from J; junction bases left unmatched: 4. Per the germline V gene, CDR1 is SGHTA and CDR2 is FQGNSA. CDR3 length: 13 residues. CDR3 in DNA: TGTGCCAGCAGCGCCCGGACAGGGCAGCCCCAGCATTTT. Protein sequence: CASSARTGQPQHF.

The rearrangement joins TRBV29-1 to TRBJ1-1; maybe TRBD1 (6 bases). V was pared by 3 bases and J by 6 bases, with 20 bases between. From germline, CDR1 is SQVTM and CDR2 ANQGSEA. The CDR3 is made up of 15 amino acids. The DNA of the CDR3 is TGCAGCGTTGAGGGGGGCTGGCCCCGCAACGCTGAAGCTTTCTTT. Its translation: CSVEGGWPRNAEAFF.

This clonotype came up a few times. CDR3 residues: CASSTVRRHEAFF. The CDR3 DNA reads TGTGCCAGCAGCACCGTTCGGAGGCATGAAGCTTTCTTT. The chain uses TRBV7-9 and TRBJ1-1; D not certain. The CDR3 length is 13 residues. The V and J ends lost 5 bases and 7 bases respectively, with 14 bases between them. The germline gives CDR1 SEHNR, CDR2 FQNEAQ (reference sequence).